The 27 T cell receptor beta chains below were found in one sample sequenced in a study of T cells after posttransplantation cyclophosphamide. Busulfan-fludarabine conditioning, marrow transplant, and cyclophosphamide on days +3 and +4 were administered. Profiled with immunoSEQ multiplex PCR; TCRdb holds only in-frame clones, not every one. The sample shows fewer than 3,000 clones, about 60% of them seen only once. The material was PBMCs, obtained 30 days after allogeneic stem cell transplant with posttransplant cyclophosphamide. The receptors derive from a male patient aged 60-70 years who received an allogeneic stem cell transplant from a related donor and was CMV-positive. The graft donor may be the source of some T cells.

The chain uses TRBV2 and TRBJ1-5; TRBD1 agrees at 7 bases. V lost 6 bases and J lost 9; bases outside the gene matches: 11. The germline V gene encodes CDR1 SNHLY and CDR2 FYNNEI. The length of the CDR3 is 14 residues. DNA of the CDR3: TGTGCCAGCAGAGTTAACAGGGGCCCCTGGCCCCAGCATTTT. Translation: CASRVNRGPWPQHF.

In its sample, this clone was seen a few times. This sequence joins TRBV10-2 and TRBJ2-7, with 13 bases that match TRBD2. Germline V gene lookup returns CDR1 WSHSY and CDR2 SAAADI. V dropped 6 bases and J dropped 11; count of bases not matched to a gene: 10. CDR3 size: 14 residues. CDR3 bases: TGCGCCAGCAGCCCCGGACTAGCGGGAGAACGAGAGTACTTC. As protein: CASSPGLAGEREYF.

The CDR3 region is CASSRLGEDTEAFF. The CDR3, as DNA: TGTGCCAGCAGCAGACTAGGGGAGGACACTGAAGCTTTCTTT. The chain carries TRBV7-9 and TRBJ1-1; D is possibly TRBD1 (5 bases). The CDR3 loop spans 14 amino acids. V lost 5 bases to trimming and J lost 3 bases, with 13 bases between them. Germline CDR1 SEHNR, CDR2 FQNEAQ (reference sequence).

This clone counts as medium-sized (0.01 to 0.1%). The J gene is TRBJ2-5, the V gene TRBV2; D perhaps matches TRBD1 (5 bases). The V end was cut by 6 bases, the J end by 1 base, with 12 bases between. The length of the CDR3 is 14 residues. Per germline, CDR1 SNHLY and CDR2 FYNNEI. CDR3 bases: TGTGCCAGCAGAAAGACAGCGATCCAAGAGACCCAGTACTTC. Its protein product is CASRKTAIQETQYF.

A remark on this clone: A read error may account for a junction end that differs from germline. Other DNA sequences within the sample encode an identical CDR3. The chain links TRBV6-1 to TRBJ1-2; D gene uncertain. The CDR3 has 13 residues. Germline V lookup: CDR1 MNHNS, CDR2 SASEGT. This chain's CDR3 is CASNVVGGDGYTF. In nucleotides, the CDR3 is TGCGCCAGCAACGTAGTGGGCGGGGATGGCTACACCTTC.

The sample holds a few counts of this clone. This sequence joins TRBV4-1 and TRBJ2-6; 11 positions agree with TRBD1. V gave up 2 bases and J gave up 3 bases; unmatched junction bases: 6. The CDR3 is 18 amino acids. Germline CDR1 and CDR2: MGHRA and YSYEKL. The CDR3 coding sequence is TGCGCCAGCAGCCAATCGGGACAGGGGGGCGGTGGGGCCAACGTCCTGACTTTC. Protein product: CASSQSGQGGGGANVLTF.

The chain links TRBV9 to TRBJ1-2; D ambiguous. Deletions cut 0 bases from V and 3 bases from J, with 9 bases between. Germline V gene data show CDR1 as SGDLS and CDR2 as YYNGEE. This CDR3 is built from 14 residues. DNA of the CDR3: TGTGCCAGCAGCGTAGACCCGAACTACTATGGCTACACCTTC. The encoded protein is CASSVDPNYYGYTF.

The CDR3 spells CASSPRTGGSEKLFF. The CDR3 DNA reads as TGTGCCAGCAGCCCGAGGACAGGGGGGAGTGAAAAACTGTTTTTT. The rearrangement links TRBV5-5 to TRBJ1-4; 10 positions agree with TRBD1. The CDR3 is 15 amino acids. Germline V gene sequence: CDR1 SGHKS, CDR2 YYEKEE (reference sequence). V lost 4 bases and J lost 7; bases outside the gene matches: 7.

The V call is TRBV30, the J call TRBJ2-2; the D gene is possibly TRBD2 (5 bases). Deletions cut 1 base from V and 6 bases from J, with 6 bases between. The CDR3 sequence is 12 residues long. The germline gives CDR1 GTSNPN, CDR2 SVGIG (reference sequence). The CDR3 region has the DNA TGTGCCTGGAGTGCGGGGTCCGGGGAGCTGTTTTTT. This encodes CAWSAGSGELFF.

This clone was seen more than once but under ten times. CDR3 coding DNA: TGTGCCAGCAGGACAGTATTTAATGAAAAACTGTTTTTT. Its translation is CASRTVFNEKLFF. The chain employs TRBV2 and TRBJ1-4; weak D call: TRBD1 (5 bases). The CDR3 length is 13 residues. V was trimmed by 6 bases and J by 4 bases, leaving 9 bases between them. CDR1 SNHLY and CDR2 FYNNEI come from the germline V gene.

The rearrangement links TRBV30 to TRBJ1-3; 9 bases align to TRBD1. Germline assignment: CDR1 GTSNPN and CDR2 SVGIG (reference sequence). CDR3 length: 14 residues. The junction had 4 bases not matched to a gene; V was cut back by 4 bases and J by 3 bases. CDR3 coding DNA: TGTGCCTGGAACGGACAGGGGAGTGGAAACACCATATATTTT. It specifies CAWNGQGSGNTIYF. Together with reference TRBV30 and TRBJ1-3, the CDR3 gives the full variable domain: SQTIHQWPATLVQPVGSPLSLECTVEGTSNPNLYWYRQAAGRGLQLLFYSVGIGQISSEVPQNLSASRPQDRQFILSSKKLLLSDSGFYLCAWNGQGSGNTIYFGEGSWLTVV.

As concerns this clone: At one end, the junction sequence differs from germline, possibly due to a read error. The rearrangement links TRBV5-1 to TRBJ2-5, with TRBD2 matching 14 bases. CDR1 and CDR2 (germline): SGHRS, YFSETQ. The CDR3 has 17 amino acids. The CDR3 bases are TGCGCCAGCAGCTCGATTGGGACTAGCGGGGGCCAAGAGGCCCAGTACTTC. Protein: CASSSIGTSGGQEAQYF. Together with reference TRBV5-1 and TRBJ2-5, the CDR3 gives the full variable domain: KAGVTQTPRYLIKTRGQQVTLSCSPISGHRSVSWYQQTPGQGLQFLFEYFSETQRNKGNFPGRFSGRQFSNSRSEMNVSTLELGDSALYLCASSSIGTSGGQEAQYFGPGTRLLVL.

Only a few counts were recorded for this clone. This specimen includes other DNA sequences encoding the same CDR3. V and J are TRBV9 and TRBJ2-1, with TRBD1 matching 7 bases. Germline loops: CDR1 SGDLS, CDR2 YYNGEE. The CDR3 is 15 residues long. The V and J ends lost 0 bases and 7 bases, in that order; junction bases with no gene match: 7. Written as DNA, the CDR3 is TGTGCCAGCAGCGTAGGACAGGGACCCGGGAATGAGCAGTTCTTC. Protein: CASSVGQGPGNEQFF.

J is TRBJ2-1 and V is TRBV5-1; possible D gene TRBD2, 7 bases. This CDR3 has 15 amino acids. Germline V CDR1 and CDR2: SGHRS, YFSETQ. Trimming removed 6 bases from V and 7 bases from J, with 20 bases in between. CDR3 in DNA: TGCGCCAGCACAGGGGTCGGACTAGTTGCAAATGAGCAGTTCTTC. Its translation is CASTGVGLVANEQFF.

J is TRBJ2-3 and V is TRBV6-5; D is possibly TRBD2 (5 bases). The CDR3 is 14 residues long. In germline, CDR1 is MNHEY, CDR2 SVGAGI. V lost 0 bases, J lost 3 bases, and 7 bases lay in between. The CDR3 loop reads CASSYSGETDTQYF. CDR3 coding DNA: TGTGCCAGCAGTTACTCCGGGGAAACAGATACGCAGTATTTT.

The J gene is TRBJ1-4, the V gene TRBV14; the D gene is possibly TRBD1 (5 bases). V lost 6 bases and J 0 bases, leaving 11 bases between the germline ends. Looked up from germline, CDR1 is SGHDN and CDR2 is FVKESK. CDR3 length: 15 residues. CDR3 loop: CASSPAQATNEKLFF. CDR3 DNA sequence: TGTGCCAGCAGTCCTGCACAGGCAACTAATGAAAAACTGTTTTTT.

This clone was seen a handful of times. The chain uses TRBV19 and TRBJ1-4; 7 bases are a match to TRBD1. Germline V gives CDR1 LNHDA, CDR2 SQIVND (reference sequence). The CDR3 runs to 15 residues. Trimming took 5 bases from V and 5 from J; bases not matched to a gene: 8. The CDR3 here is CASSYVWDSNEKLFF. The CDR3 bases are TGTGCCAGTAGTTACGTTTGGGACAGCAATGAAAAACTGTTTTTT.

The J gene is TRBJ2-2, the V gene TRBV7-2, with D unresolved. CDR1 and CDR2 from the germline V gene are SGHTA and FQGNSA. V dropped 5 bases and J dropped 2 bases, with 6 bases sitting between them. This CDR3 spans 13 amino acids. CDR3 loop: CASSPVNTGELFF. In nucleotides, the CDR3 is TGTGCCAGCAGCCCGGTAAACACCGGGGAGCTGTTTTTT.

This clone appeared a few times. The chain uses TRBV5-5 and TRBJ2-7; D might be TRBD2 (5 bases). The CDR3 has 12 residues. V was pared by 2 bases and J by 3 bases, with 6 bases between. CDR1 and CDR2 from the germline V gene are SGHKS and YYEKEE (reference sequence). The CDR3 protein is CASSLGGYEQYF. The CDR3 DNA sequence: TGTGCCAGCAGCTTAGGAGGCTACGAGCAGTACTTC.

The chain links TRBV11-2 to TRBJ2-5; 11 nucleotides match TRBD1. J lost 1 base, V lost 3 bases, and 7 bases had no gene match. Germline values: CDR1 SGHAT, CDR2 FQNNGV. CDR3 length equals 17 residues. CDR3 loop: CASSFLGGTGGQETQYF. CDR3 sequence (DNA): TGTGCCAGCAGCTTCCTGGGGGGGACAGGGGGCCAAGAGACCCAGTACTTC.

This clone was found a few times. The rearrangement uses TRBV18 and TRBJ2-5, with TRBD2 matching 8 bases. This CDR3 is 16 amino acids long. Germline CDR1 KGHSH, CDR2 LQKENI. J was trimmed by 3 bases and V by 2 bases; bases with no gene match: 8. CDR3 in amino acids: CASSPSRRAGEETQYF. The CDR3 DNA reads as TGTGCCAGCTCACCATCCCGACGAGCGGGGGAAGAGACCCAGTACTTC.

V and J are TRBV18 and TRBJ1-5; D remains ambiguous. V was shortened by 3 bases and J by 6 bases, with 18 bases between the two germline ends. The CDR3 length is 16 residues. Germline values: CDR1 KGHSH, CDR2 LQKENI. The CDR3 loop is CASSPRELGSGQPQHF. The CDR3 DNA reads TGTGCCAGCTCACCTCGGGAATTGGGGTCCGGTCAGCCCCAGCATTTT.

V usage is TRBV7-2 and J usage is TRBJ1-2; a possible D gene is TRBD1 (6 bases). CDR3 length: 14 amino acids. Germline CDR1 reads SGHTA; CDR2 reads FQGNSA. V lost 8 bases and J lost 2, with 15 bases in between. CDR3 nucleotide sequence: TGTGCCAGCCTACAGGGCAATGCGAACTATGGCTACACCTTC. It translates to CASLQGNANYGYTF.

This clone is labeled medium-sized. The gene calls are TRBV10-3 and TRBJ2-2; D is possibly TRBD2 (6 bases). Trimming cost V 9 bases and J 4 bases, with 12 bases left between them. Looked up from germline, CDR1 is ENHRY and CDR2 is SYGVKD. This CDR3 contains 13 residues. This CDR3 is CAITGVSTGELFF. The CDR3, as DNA: TGTGCCATTACGGGAGTGAGCACCGGGGAGCTGTTTTTT.

Only a few counts were recorded for this clone. The chain couples TRBV30 to TRBJ1-1; possible D gene TRBD1, 5 bases. Germline CDR1 and CDR2: GTSNPN and SVGIG (reference sequence). The length of the CDR3 is 12 residues. Trimming pared 3 bases from V and 0 bases from J, leaving 5 bases between. CDR3 sequence: CAWSRVNTEAFF. The CDR3 DNA is TGTGCCTGGAGCAGGGTGAACACTGAAGCTTTCTTT.

The rearrangement joins TRBV7-9 to TRBJ1-6; 8 bases fit TRBD1. This CDR3 is built from 19 residues. The J segment lost 6 bases and the V segment lost 1 base, leaving 14 bases of the junction unmatched. Germline loops: CDR1 SEHNR, CDR2 FQNEAQ (reference sequence). CDR3 sequence: CASSLGSWTGKDGNSPLHF. The CDR3 DNA follows: TGTGCCAGCAGCTTAGGATCATGGACAGGGAAGGATGGTAATTCACCCCTCCACTTT.

This clone was seen a few times. The chain recombines TRBV19 with TRBJ1-5; TRBD1 is a possible D gene (5 bases). The CDR3 sequence is 14 residues long. CDR1 and CDR2 from the germline V gene are LNHDA and SQIVND (reference sequence). V was pared by 6 bases and J by 4 bases, with 13 bases between. CDR3 bases: TGTGCCAGTAGAGCAGGGAGGGGAAATCAGCCCCAGCATTTT. It specifies CASRAGRGNQPQHF.